What follows describes a single T cell receptor (beta chain). Its antigen is unidentified. Expressed TCRB transcripts were sequenced because the entire RNA isolate underwent reverse transcription. Each sample of naive, central memory or regulatory T cells had, on average, approximately 3.5 million reads. The method was immunoSEQ multiplex PCR; TCRdb's version includes in-frame clones alone and lacks a portion of them. The data show under 300,000 clones, approximately 11% seen once. These data come from a study of beta chain features in type 1 diabetes. Study findings and constraints: In every one of the four CD4+ subsets, TCRB CDR3s were moderately but significantly shorter in Type 1 diabetes patients. Insertion counts at VDJ junctions were lower in type 1 diabetes patients, who also showed more deletions there.

It was one heparinised blood draw, averaging around 120 mL, that each donor gave. Sorting produced populations that all topped 98% purity. V lost 0 bases and J lost 7; bases outside the gene matches: 5. Germline V gives CDR1 SGDLS, CDR2 YYNGEE. This CDR3 region has 15 residues. V usage is TRBV9 and J usage is TRBJ2-5; 11 positions match TRBD1. The source of this sequence is a man aged 30 to 45 with type 1 diabetes. Material for sequencing was naive CD4+ T cells from blood. The CDR3: CASSVAMGQGGTQYF. The CDR3 DNA reads TGTGCCAGCAGCGTAGCTATGGGACAGGGGGGGACCCAGTACTTC.